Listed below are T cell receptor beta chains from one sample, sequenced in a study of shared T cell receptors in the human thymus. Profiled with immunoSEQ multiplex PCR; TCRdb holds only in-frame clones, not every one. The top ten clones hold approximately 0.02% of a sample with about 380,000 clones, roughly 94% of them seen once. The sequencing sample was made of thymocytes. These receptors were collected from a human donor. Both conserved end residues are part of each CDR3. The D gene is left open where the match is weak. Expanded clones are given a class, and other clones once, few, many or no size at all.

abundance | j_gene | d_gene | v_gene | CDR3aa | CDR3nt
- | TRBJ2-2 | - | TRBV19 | CASSIGAGADTGELFF | TGTGCCAGTAGTATTGGTGCCGGGGCGGACACCGGGGAGCTGTTTTTT
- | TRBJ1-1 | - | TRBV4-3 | CASSQTVGYTEAFF | TGCGCCAGCAGCCAAACAGTCGGGTACACTGAAGCTTTCTTT
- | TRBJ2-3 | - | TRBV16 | CASSQLRVRRRDTQYF | TGTGCCAGCAGCCAATTGAGGGTGAGGAGAAGAGATACGCAGTATTTT
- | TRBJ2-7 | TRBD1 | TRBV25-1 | CASSGARDRGYEQYF | TGTGCCAGCAGTGGGGCCCGAGACAGGGGCTACGAGCAGTACTTC
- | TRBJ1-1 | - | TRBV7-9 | CASRGLTGPNRANTEAFF | TGTGCCAGCAGGGGGTTGACAGGCCCCAATAGGGCGAACACTGAAGCTTTCTTT
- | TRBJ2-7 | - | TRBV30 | CAWTIIRAEGSYEQYF | TGTGCCTGGACCATAATAAGGGCAGAGGGCTCCTACGAGCAGTACTTC
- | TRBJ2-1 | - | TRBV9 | CASSVGTDLRYNEQFF | TGTGCCAGCAGCGTAGGGACGGACCTCCGGTACAATGAGCAGTTCTTC
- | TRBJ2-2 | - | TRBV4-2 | CASSPHPANQWEYGELFF | TGTGCCAGCAGCCCACATCCCGCCAACCAGTGGGAATACGGGGAGCTGTTTTTT
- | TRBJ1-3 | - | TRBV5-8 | CASSLGTVSGNTIYF | TGTGCCAGCAGCTTGGGGACAGTCTCTGGAAACACCATATATTTT
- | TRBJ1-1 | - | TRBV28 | CASKGEGGMNTEAFF | TGTGCCAGCAAGGGGGAAGGAGGCATGAACACTGAAGCTTTCTTT
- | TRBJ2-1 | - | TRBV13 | CASSLNPGRGDYNEQFF | TGTGCCAGCAGCTTAAACCCAGGAAGGGGGGACTACAATGAGCAGTTCTTC
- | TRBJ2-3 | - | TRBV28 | CASSPGLRDPDTQYF | TGTGCCAGCAGCCCGGGCCTCAGGGATCCAGATACGCAGTATTTT
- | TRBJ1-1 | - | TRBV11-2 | CASSERAGSLLAFF | TGTGCCAGCAGTGAGAGGGCAGGGTCTTTGTTAGCTTTCTTT
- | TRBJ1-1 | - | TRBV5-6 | CASSFMPGAEAFF | TGTGCCAGCAGCTTCATGCCCGGGGCTGAAGCTTTCTTT
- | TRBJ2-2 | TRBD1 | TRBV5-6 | CASSLYRGQSTGELFF | TGTGCCAGCAGCTTATACCGGGGACAGAGCACCGGGGAGCTGTTTTTT
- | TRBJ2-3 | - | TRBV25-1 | CASSAMGRPKIDTQYF | TGTGCCAGCAGTGCCATGGGACGGCCGAAGATCGATACGCAGTATTTT
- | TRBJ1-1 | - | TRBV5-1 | CASSPTGNTEAFF | TGCGCCAGCAGCCCGACAGGGAACACTGAAGCTTTCTTT
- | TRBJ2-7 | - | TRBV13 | CASSLGAGRDYYEQYF | TGTGCCAGCAGCTTAGGGGCAGGGCGAGACTACTACGAGCAGTACTTC
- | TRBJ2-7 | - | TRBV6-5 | CATRGRPSYEQYF | TGTGCCACTAGGGGGAGGCCCTCCTACGAGCAGTACTTC
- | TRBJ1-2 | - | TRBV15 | CATSRGRLQTENYGYTF | TGTGCCACCAGCAGGGGACGGCTCCAGACAGAGAACTATGGCTACACCTTC
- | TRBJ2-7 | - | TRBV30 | CAWSVQGGSYEQYF | TGTGCCTGGAGTGTCCAGGGAGGCTCCTACGAGCAGTACTTC
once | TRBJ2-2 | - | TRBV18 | CASSPWPTGRSSTGELFF | TGTGCCAGCTCTCCCTGGCCTACCGGGAGAAGTAGCACCGGGGAGCTGTTTTTT
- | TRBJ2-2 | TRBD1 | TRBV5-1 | CARSLADRGVTGELFF | TGCGCCCGCAGCTTGGCCGACAGGGGGGTCACCGGGGAGCTGTTTTTT
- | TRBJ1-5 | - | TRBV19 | CASISPGGPGNQPQHF | TGTGCCAGTATAAGTCCTGGGGGGCCGGGTAATCAGCCCCAGCATTTT
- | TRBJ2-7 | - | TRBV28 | CASRTTGSRVPPYEQYF | TGTGCCAGCAGAACCACAGGGTCCCGGGTTCCTCCCTACGAGCAGTACTTC
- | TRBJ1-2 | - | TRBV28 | CASRKTEAPSGGYTF | TGTGCCAGCAGAAAGACAGAAGCCCCCTCTGGGGGCTACACCTTC
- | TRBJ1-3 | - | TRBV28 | CASTDGGGRGNTIYF | TGTGCCAGCACCGACGGAGGTGGGAGGGGAAACACCATATATTTT
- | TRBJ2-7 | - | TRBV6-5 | CASSRHGVSYEQYF | TGTGCCAGCAGCCGACACGGGGTCTCCTACGAGCAGTACTTC
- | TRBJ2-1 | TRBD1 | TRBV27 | CASSFTGGLVSSYNEQFF | TGTGCCAGCAGTTTCACAGGGGGCCTTGTAAGCTCCTACAATGAGCAGTTCTTC
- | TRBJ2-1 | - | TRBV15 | CATSRIRSVGAGLSYNEQFF | TGTGCCACCAGCAGGATAAGGTCCGTCGGTGCGGGACTGTCCTACAATGAGCAGTTCTTC
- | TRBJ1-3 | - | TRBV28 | CASSFSSSGNTIYF | TGTGCCAGCAGTTTCAGCAGCTCTGGAAACACCATATATTTT
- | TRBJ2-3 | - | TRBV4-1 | CASSQGGDGTDTQYF | TGCGCCAGCAGCCAAGGTGGGGATGGCACAGATACGCAGTATTTT
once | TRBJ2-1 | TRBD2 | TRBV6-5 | CASSHTSGRGNEQFF | TGTGCCAGCAGTCACACTAGCGGGAGAGGGAATGAGCAGTTCTTC
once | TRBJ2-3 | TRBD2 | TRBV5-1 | CASSLTSGRRPDTQYF | TGCGCCAGCAGCTTGACTAGCGGGAGGCGGCCGGATACGCAGTATTTT
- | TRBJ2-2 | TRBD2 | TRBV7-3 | CASSLEREGHTGELFF | TGTGCCAGCAGCTTAGAGCGGGAGGGCCACACCGGGGAGCTGTTTTTT
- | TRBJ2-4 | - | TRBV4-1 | CASSQDGRDKMGNIQYF | TGCGCCAGCAGCCAAGATGGAAGGGACAAGATGGGAAACATTCAGTACTTC